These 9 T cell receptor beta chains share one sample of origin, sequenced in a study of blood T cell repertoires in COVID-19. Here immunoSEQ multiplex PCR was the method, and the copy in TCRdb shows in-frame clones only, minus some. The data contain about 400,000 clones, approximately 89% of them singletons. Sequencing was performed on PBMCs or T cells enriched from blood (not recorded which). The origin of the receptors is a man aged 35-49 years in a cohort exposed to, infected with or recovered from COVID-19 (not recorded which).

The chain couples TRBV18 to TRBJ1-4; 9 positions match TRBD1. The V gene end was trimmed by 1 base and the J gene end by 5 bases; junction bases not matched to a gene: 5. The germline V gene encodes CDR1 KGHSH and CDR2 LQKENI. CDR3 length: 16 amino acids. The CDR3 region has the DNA TGTGCCAGCTCACCACGAACAGGACAGGGGAATGAAAAACTGTTTTTT. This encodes CASSPRTGQGNEKLFF.

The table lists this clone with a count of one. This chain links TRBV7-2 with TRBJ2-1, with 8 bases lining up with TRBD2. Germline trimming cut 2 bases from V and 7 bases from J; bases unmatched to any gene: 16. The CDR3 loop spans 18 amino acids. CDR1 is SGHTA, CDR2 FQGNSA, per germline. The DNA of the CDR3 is TGTGCCAGCAGCTTATTCCTGCGGGAGGCCATGGGAGGGAATGAGCAGTTCTTC. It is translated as CASSLFLREAMGGNEQFF.

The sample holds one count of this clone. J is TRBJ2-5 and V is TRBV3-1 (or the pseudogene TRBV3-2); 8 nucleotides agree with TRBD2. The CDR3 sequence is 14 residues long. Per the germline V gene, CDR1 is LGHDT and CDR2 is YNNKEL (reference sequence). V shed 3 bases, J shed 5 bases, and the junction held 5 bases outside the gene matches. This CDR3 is CASSQSTGGETQYF. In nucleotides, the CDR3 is TGTGCCAGCAGCCAGTCAACGGGAGGGGAGACCCAGTACTTC.

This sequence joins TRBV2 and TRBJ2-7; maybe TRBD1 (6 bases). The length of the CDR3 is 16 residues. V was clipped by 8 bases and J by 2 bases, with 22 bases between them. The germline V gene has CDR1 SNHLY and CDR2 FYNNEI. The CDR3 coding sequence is TGTGCCAGCTCGAGCGGACAGATACCACTACCCTACGAGCAGTACTTC. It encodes CASSSGQIPLPYEQYF.

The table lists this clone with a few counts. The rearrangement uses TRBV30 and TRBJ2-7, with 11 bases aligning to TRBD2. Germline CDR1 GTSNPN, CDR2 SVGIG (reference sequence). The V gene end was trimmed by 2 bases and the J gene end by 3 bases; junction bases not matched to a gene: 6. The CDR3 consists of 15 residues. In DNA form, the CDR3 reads TGTGCCTGGAGTACCGGGACTAGCGGTAACTACGAGCAGTACTTC. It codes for CAWSTGTSGNYEQYF.

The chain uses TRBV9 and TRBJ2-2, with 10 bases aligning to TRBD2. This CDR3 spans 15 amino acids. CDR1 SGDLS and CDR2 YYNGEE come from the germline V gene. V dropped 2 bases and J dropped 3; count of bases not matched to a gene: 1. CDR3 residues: CASSVTSGDTGELFF. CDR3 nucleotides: TGTGCCAGCAGCGTTACTAGCGGGGACACCGGGGAGCTGTTTTTT.

This chain's CDR3 is CASSLAGTDYATNEKLFF. Written as DNA, the CDR3 is TGCGCCAGCAGCTTGGCCGGTACCGACTATGCAACTAATGAAAAACTGTTTTTT. The chain recombines TRBV5-1 with TRBJ1-4, with unresolved D. The CDR3 has 18 amino acids. V lost 0 bases to trimming and J lost 0 bases, with 15 bases between them. The germline V gene encodes CDR1 SGHRS and CDR2 YFSETQ.

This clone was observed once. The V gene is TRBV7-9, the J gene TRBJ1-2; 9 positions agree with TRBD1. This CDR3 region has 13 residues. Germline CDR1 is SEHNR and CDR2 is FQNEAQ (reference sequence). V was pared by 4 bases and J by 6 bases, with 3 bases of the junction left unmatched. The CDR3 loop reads CASSSGQGHGYTF. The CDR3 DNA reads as TGTGCCAGCAGCTCGGGACAGGGCCATGGCTACACCTTC. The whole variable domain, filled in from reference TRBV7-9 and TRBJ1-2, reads DTGVSQNPRHKITKRGQNVTFRCDPISEHNRLYWYRQTLGQGPEFLTYFQNEAQLEKSRLLSDRFSAERPKGSFSTLEIQRTEQGDSAMYLCASSSGQGHGYTFGSGTRLTVV.

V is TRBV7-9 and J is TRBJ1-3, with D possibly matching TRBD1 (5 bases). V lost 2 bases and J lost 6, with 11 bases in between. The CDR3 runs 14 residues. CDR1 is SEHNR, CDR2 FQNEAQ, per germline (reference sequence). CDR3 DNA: TGTGCCAGCAGCTTATCGCAGGGCCAAAACACCATATATTTT. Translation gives CASSLSQGQNTIYF. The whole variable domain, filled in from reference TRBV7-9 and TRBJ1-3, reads DTGVSQNPRHKITKRGQNVTFRCDPISEHNRLYWYRQTLGQGPEFLTYFQNEAQLEKSRLLSDRFSAERPKGSFSTLEIQRTEQGDSAMYLCASSLSQGQNTIYFGEGSWLTVV.